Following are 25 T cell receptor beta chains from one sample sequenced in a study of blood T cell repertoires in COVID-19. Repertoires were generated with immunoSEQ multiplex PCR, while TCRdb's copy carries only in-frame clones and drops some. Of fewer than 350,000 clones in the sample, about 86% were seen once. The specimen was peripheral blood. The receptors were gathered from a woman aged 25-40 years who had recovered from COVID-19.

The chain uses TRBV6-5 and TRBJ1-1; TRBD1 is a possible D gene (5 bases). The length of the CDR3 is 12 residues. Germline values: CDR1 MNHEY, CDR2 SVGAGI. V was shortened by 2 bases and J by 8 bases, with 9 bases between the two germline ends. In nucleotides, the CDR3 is TGTGCCAGCAGTTACAGGGGTGAGGAAGCTTTCTTT. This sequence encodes CASSYRGEEAFF.

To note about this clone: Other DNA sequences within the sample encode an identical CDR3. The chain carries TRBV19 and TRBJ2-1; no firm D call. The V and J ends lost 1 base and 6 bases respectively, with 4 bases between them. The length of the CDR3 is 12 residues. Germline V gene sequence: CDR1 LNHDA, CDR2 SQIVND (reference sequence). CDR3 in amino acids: CASSIGANEQFF. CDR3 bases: TGTGCCAGTAGTATAGGGGCCAATGAGCAGTTCTTC.

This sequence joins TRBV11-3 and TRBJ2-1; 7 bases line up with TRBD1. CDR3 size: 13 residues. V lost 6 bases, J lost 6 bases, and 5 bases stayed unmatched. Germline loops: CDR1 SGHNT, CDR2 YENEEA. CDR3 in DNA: TGTGCCAGCAGTCGGGACAGTCGCAATGAGCAGTTCTTC. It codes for CASSRDSRNEQFF.

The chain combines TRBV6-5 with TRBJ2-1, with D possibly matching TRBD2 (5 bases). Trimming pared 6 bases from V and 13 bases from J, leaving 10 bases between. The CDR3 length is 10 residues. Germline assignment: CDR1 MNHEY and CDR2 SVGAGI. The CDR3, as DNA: TGTGCCAGCAGCAACGGGATCCAGTTCTTC. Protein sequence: CASSNGIQFF.

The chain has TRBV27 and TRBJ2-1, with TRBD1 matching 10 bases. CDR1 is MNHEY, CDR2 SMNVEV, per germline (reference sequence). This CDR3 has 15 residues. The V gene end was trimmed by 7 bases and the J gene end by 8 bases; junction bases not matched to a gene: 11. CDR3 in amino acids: CASTQRDRGIDEQFF. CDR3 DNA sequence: TGTGCCAGCACCCAACGGGACAGGGGTATCGATGAGCAGTTCTTC.

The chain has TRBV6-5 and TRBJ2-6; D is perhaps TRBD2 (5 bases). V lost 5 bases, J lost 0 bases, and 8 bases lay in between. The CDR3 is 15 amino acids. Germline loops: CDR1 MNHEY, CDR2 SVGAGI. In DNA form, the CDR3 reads TGTGCCAGCAGTCCGGGAATCTCTGGGGCCAACGTCCTGACTTTC. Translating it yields CASSPGISGANVLTF.

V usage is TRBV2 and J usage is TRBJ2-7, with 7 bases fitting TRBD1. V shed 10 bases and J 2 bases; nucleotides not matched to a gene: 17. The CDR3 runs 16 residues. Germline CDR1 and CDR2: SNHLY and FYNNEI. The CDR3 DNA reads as TGTGCCACTAAGACAGGGATCCCTATAATTACCTACGAGCAGTACTTC. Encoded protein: CATKTGIPIITYEQYF.

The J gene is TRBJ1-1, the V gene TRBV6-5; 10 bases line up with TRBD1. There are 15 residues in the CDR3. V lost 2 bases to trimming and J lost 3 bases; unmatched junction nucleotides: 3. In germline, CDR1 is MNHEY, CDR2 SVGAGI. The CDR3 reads CASSYTGTGDTEAFF. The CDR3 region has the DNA TGTGCCAGCAGTTACACCGGGACAGGGGACACTGAAGCTTTCTTT.

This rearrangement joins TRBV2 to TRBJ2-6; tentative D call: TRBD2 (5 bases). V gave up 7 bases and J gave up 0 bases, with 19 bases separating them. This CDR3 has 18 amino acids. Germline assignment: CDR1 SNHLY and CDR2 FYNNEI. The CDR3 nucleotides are TGTGCCAGCACCAGTGACGGGATGGCAGCCTCTGGGGCCAACGTCCTGACTTTC. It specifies CASTSDGMAASGANVLTF.

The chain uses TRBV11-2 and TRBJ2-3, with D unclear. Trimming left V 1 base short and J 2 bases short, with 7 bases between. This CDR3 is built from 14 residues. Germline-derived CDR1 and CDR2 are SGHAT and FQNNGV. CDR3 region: CASSLGAYTDTQYF. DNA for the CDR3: TGTGCCAGCAGCTTAGGGGCCTACACAGATACGCAGTATTTT.

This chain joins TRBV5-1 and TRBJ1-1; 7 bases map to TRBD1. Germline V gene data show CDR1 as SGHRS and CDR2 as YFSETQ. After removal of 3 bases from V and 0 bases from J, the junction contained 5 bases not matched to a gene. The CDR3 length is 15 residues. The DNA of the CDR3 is TGCGCCAGCAGCTGGGGACAGATCATGAACACTGAAGCTTTCTTT. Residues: CASSWGQIMNTEAFF.

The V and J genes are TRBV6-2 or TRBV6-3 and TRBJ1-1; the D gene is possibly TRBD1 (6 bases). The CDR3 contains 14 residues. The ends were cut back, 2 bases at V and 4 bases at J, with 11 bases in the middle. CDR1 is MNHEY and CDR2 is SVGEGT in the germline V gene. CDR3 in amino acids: CASSYGQGTTEAFF. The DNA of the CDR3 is TGTGCCAGCAGTTACGGTCAGGGGACCACTGAAGCTTTCTTT.

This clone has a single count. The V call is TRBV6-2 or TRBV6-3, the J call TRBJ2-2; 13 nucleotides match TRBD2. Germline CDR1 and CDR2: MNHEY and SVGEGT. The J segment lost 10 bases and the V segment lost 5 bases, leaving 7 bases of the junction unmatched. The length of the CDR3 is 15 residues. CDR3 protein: CASSLTSGGAEELFF. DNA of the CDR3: TGTGCCAGCAGTCTAACTAGCGGGGGGGCCGAGGAGCTGTTTTTT.

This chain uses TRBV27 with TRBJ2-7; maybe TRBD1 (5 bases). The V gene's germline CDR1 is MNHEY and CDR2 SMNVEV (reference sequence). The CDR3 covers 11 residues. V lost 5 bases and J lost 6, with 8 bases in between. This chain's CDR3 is CASSQGSEQYF. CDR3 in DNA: TGTGCCAGCAGTCAGGGTTCCGAGCAGTACTTC.

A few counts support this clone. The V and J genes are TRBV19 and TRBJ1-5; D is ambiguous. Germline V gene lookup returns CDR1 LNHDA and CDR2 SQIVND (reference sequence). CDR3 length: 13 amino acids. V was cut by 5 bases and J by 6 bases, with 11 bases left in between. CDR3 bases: TGTGCCAGTAGTCCCCTAGACGGTCAGCCCCAGCATTTT. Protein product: CASSPLDGQPQHF.

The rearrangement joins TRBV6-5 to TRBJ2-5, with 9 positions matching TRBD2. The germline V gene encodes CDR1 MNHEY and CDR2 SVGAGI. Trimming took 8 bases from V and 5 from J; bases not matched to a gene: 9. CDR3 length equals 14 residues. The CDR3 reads CASGVAGAIETQYF. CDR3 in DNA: TGTGCCAGCGGAGTAGCGGGAGCGATCGAGACCCAGTACTTC.

CDR3 in DNA: TGCAGCGTTGAAGAGGCTCTGGAGCAGTACTTC. The encoded protein is CSVEEALEQYF. The rearrangement uses TRBV29-1 and TRBJ2-7; no definite D call. Germline CDR1 is SQVTM and CDR2 is ANQGSEA. This CDR3 comprises 11 residues. The V gene lost 0 bases and the J gene lost 7 bases, with 7 bases spanning the gap.

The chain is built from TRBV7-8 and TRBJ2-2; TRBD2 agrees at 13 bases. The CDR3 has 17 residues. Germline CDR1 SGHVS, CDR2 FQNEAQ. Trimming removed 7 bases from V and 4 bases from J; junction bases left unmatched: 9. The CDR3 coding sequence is TGTGCCAGCATCCCCCGACTAGCGGGAGGAGGCACCGGGGAGCTGTTTTTT. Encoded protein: CASIPRLAGGGTGELFF.

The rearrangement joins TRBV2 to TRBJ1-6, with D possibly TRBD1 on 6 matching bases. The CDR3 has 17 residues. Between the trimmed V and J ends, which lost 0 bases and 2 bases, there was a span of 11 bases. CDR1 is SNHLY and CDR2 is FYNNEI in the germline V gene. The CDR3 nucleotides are TGTGCCAGCAGTGAAGCGCTGAGGGGGACCTATAATTCACCCCTCCACTTT. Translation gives CASSEALRGTYNSPLHF. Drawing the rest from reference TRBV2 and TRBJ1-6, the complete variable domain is EPEVTQTPSHQVTQMGQEVILRCVPISNHLYFYWYRQILGQKVEFLVSFYNNEISEKSEIFDDQFSVERPDGSNFTLKIRSTKLEDSAMYFCASSEALRGTYNSPLHFGNGTRLTVT.

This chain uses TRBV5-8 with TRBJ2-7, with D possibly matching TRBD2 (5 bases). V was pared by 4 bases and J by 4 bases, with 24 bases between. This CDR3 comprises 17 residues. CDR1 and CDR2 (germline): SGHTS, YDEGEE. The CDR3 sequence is CASSQTIRRETRYEQYF. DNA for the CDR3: TGTGCCAGCAGCCAGACGATCCGAAGGGAGACAAGATACGAGCAGTACTTC.

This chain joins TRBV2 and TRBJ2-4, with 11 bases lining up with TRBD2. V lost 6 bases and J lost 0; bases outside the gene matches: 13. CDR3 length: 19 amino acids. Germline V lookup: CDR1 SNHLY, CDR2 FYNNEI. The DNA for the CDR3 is TGTGCCAGCAGAGCCCCGGCGGTAGCGGGAGGGATAGCCAAAAACATTCAGTACTTC. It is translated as CASRAPAVAGGIAKNIQYF.

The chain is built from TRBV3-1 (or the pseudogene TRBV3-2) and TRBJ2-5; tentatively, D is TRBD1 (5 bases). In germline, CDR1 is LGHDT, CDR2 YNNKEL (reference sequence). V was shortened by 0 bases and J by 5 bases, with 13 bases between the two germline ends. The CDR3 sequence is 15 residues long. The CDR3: CASSQDGRAGETQYF. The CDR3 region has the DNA TGTGCCAGCAGCCAAGACGGCAGGGCTGGGGAGACCCAGTACTTC.

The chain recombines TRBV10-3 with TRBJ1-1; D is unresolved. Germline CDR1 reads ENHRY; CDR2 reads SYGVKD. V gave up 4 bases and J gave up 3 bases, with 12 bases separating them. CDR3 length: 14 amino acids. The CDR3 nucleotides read TGTGCCATCAGTGTCAGAACGTTGGACACTGAAGCTTTCTTT. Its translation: CAISVRTLDTEAFF.

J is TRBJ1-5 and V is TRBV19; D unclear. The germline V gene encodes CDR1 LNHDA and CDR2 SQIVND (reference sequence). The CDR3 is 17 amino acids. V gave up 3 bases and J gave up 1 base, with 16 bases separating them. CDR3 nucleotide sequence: TGTGCCAGTAGTATGAGATATTGGCAGGTGAGCAATCAGCCCCAGCATTTT. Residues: CASSMRYWQVSNQPQHF.

Written as DNA, the CDR3 is TGTGCCAGCAGCTTAGAAGGGGGCAACGAGCAGTACTTC. As protein: CASSLEGGNEQYF. The gene calls are TRBV13 and TRBJ2-7, with 7 nucleotides matching TRBD1. Germline lookup yields CDR1 PRHDT and CDR2 FYEKMQ (reference sequence). Losses at the gene ends were 1 base for V and 5 bases for J; bases not matched to a gene: 2. This CDR3 contains 13 residues.